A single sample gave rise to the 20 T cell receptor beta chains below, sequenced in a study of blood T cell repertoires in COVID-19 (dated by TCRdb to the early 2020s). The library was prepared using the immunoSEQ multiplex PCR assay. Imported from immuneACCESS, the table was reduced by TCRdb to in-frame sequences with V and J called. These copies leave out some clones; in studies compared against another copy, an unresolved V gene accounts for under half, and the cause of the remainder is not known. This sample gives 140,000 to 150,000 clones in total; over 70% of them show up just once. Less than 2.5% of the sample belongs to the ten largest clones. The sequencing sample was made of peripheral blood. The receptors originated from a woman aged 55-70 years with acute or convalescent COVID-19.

Here the CDR3 reads CASSPGGIQETQYF. DNA of the CDR3: TGTGCCAGCAGTCCAGGGGGGATACAAGAGACCCAGTACTTC. The chain couples TRBV28 to TRBJ2-5, with D tentatively TRBD1 (7 bases). The V and J ends lost 5 bases and 2 bases respectively, with 12 bases between them. The CDR3 extends over 14 amino acids. Germline V lookup: CDR1 MDHEN, CDR2 SYDVKM.

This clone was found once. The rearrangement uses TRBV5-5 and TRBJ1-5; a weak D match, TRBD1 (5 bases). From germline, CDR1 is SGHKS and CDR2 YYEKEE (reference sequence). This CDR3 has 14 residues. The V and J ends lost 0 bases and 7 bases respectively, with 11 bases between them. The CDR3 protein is CASSLAGGGQPQHF. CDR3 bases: TGTGCCAGCAGCTTGGCCGGGGGAGGCCAGCCCCAGCATTTT.

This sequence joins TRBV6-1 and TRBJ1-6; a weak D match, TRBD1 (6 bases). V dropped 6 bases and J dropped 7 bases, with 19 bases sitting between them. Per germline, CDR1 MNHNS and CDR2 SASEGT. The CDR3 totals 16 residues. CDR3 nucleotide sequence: TGTGCCAGCAGAGAAACAGGGAGCAGTCTCAATTCACCCCTCCACTTT. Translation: CASRETGSSLNSPLHF.

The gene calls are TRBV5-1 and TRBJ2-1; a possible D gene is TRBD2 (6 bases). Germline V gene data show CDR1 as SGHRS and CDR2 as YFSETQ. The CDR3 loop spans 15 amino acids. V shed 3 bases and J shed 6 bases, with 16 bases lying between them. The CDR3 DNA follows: TGCGCCAGCAGCTCTGGGACTTCGGGGAGCAATGAGCAGTTCTTC. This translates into CASSSGTSGSNEQFF. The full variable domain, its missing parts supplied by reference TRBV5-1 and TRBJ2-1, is KAGVTQTPRYLIKTRGQQVTLSCSPISGHRSVSWYQQTPGQGLQFLFEYFSETQRNKGNFPGRFSGRQFSNSRSEMNVSTLELGDSALYLCASSSGTSGSNEQFFGPGTRLTVL.

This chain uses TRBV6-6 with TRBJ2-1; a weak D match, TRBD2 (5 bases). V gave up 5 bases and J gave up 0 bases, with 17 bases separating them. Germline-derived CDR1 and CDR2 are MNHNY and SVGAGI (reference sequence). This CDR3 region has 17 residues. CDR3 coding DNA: TGTGCCAGCAGTCCTAGCAGCGGTCCCAGCTCCTACAATGAGCAGTTCTTC. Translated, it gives CASSPSSGPSSYNEQFF.

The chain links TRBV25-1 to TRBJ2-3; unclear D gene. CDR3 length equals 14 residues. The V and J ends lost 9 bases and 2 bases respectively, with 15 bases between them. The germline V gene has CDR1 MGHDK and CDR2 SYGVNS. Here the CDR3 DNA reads TGTGCCAGTTCAAGGTACCAGGCCACAGATACGCAGTATTTT. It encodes CASSRYQATDTQYF.

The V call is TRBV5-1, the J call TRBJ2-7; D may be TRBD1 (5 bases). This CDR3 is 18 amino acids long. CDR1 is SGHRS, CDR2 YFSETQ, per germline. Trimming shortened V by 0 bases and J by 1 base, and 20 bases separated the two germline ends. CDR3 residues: CASSLGVLVTGPSYEQYF. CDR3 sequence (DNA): TGCGCCAGCAGCTTGGGGGTCTTGGTTACAGGACCGTCCTACGAGCAGTACTTC.

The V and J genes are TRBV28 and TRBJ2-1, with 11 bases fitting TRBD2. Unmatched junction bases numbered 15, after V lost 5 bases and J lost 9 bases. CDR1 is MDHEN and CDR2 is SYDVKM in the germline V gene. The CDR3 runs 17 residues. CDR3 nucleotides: TGTGCCAGCAGTCCATCGGGACTAGCGGTGTCCGGGTTTGAGCAGTTCTTC. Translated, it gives CASSPSGLAVSGFEQFF.

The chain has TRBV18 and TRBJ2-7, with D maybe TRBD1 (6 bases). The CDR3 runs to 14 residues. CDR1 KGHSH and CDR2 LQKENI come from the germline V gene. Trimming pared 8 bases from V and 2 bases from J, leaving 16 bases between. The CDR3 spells CASKGGSGAYEQYF. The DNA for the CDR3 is TGTGCCAGCAAAGGGGGTTCAGGGGCCTACGAGCAGTACTTC.

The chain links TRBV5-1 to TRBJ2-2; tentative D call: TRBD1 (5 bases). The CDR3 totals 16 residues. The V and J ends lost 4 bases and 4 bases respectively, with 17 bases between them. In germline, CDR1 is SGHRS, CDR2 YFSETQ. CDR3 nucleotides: TGCGCCAGCAGCCTCACTGACAGCCACCCCACCGGGGAGCTGTTTTTT. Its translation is CASSLTDSHPTGELFF.

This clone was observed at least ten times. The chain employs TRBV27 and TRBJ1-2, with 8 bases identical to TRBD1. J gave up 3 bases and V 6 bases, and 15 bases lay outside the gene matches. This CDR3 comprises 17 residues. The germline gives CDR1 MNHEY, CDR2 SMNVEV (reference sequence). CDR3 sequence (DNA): TGTGCCAGCAGGACGAGTGGACTGACAGGGGCCTACTATGGCTACACCTTC. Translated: CASRTSGLTGAYYGYTF.

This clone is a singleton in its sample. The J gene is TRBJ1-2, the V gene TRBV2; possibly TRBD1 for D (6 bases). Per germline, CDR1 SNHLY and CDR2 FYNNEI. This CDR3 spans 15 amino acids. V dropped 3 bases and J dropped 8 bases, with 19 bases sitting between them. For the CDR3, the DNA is TGTGCCAGCAGTGATCCCGGATGGGGGCGTGAAGGCTACACCTTC. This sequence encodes CASSDPGWGREGYTF.

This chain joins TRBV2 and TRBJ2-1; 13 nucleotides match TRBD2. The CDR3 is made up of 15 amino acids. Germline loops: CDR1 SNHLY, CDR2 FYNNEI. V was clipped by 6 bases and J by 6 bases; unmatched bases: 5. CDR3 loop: CASSLGTSGINEQFF. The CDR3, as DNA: TGTGCCAGCAGCCTCGGGACTAGCGGGATCAATGAGCAGTTCTTC.

The CDR3 DNA is TGTGCCATCACACTAGGGCCGGAGTCCAACACTGAAGCTTTCTTT. It encodes CAITLGPESNTEAFF. The chain carries TRBV10-3 and TRBJ1-1, with D hard to call. The CDR3 covers 15 residues. V lost 7 bases and J 2 bases, leaving 17 bases between the germline ends. Germline values: CDR1 ENHRY, CDR2 SYGVKD.

In DNA, the CDR3 is TGTGCCAGTACCGCAAACCAAGCTAATTCACCCCTCCACTTT. Its translation is CASTANQANSPLHF. This chain connects TRBV19 to TRBJ1-6, with D hard to call. The germline V gene has CDR1 LNHDA and CDR2 SQIVND (reference sequence). The CDR3 consists of 14 residues. Trimming removed 7 bases at V and 6 bases at J, with 13 bases between.

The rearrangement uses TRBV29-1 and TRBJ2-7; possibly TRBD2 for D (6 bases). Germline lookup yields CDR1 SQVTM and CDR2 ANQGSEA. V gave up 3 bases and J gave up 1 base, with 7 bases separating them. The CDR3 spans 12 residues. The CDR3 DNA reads TGCAGCGTTGAGGCGGGATCCTACGAGCAGTACTTC. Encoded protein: CSVEAGSYEQYF.

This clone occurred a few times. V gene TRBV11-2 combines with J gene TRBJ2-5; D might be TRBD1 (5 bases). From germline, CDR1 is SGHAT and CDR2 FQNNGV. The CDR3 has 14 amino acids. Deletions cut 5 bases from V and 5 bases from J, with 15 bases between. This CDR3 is CASSPPGAEETQYF. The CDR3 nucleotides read TGTGCCAGCAGCCCCCCTGGGGCGGAGGAGACCCAGTACTTC.

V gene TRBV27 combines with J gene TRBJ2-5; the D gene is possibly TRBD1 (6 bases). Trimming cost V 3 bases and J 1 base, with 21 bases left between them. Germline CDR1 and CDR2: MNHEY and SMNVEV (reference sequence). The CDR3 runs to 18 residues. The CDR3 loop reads CASSLGREGAGAQETQYF. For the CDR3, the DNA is TGTGCCAGCAGTTTGGGAAGAGAAGGCGCAGGGGCCCAAGAGACCCAGTACTTC.

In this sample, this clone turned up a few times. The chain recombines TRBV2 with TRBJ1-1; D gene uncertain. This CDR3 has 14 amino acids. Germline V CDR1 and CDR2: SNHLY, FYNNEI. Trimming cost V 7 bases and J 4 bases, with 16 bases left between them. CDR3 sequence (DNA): TGTGCCAGCATAGTCGACCAGACGGGCACTGAAGCTTTCTTT. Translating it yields CASIVDQTGTEAFF.

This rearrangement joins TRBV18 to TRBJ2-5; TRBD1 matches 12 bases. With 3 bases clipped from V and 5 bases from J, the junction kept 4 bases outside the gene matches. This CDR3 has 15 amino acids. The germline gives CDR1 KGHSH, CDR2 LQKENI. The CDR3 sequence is CASSPGQGARETQYF. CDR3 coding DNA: TGTGCCAGCTCACCGGGACAGGGGGCGAGGGAGACCCAGTACTTC.